This TCR beta chain was documented in a study of shared clonotypes between healthy human individuals. Study details: There were three CD4 naive, three CD4 memory, two CD8 naive and one CD8 memory plates per donor. General study results and limits: Sharing of clonotypes among donors was expected to vary with sequencing depth. The study generally estimated greater richness for naive than memory subsets.

Terminally differentiated effector memory CD45RA+ cells were left out of the naive CD8 fraction, which was CD45RO-negative and positively selected for CCR7. Details on this clone: Its antigen is unidentified.

The protocol was immunoSEQ multiplex PCR, while the TCRdb copy is restricted to in-frame clones and leaves out a portion. Among approximately 1.9 million clones, around 93% were seen once, and the ten largest hold 1.5% to 2%. Trimming took 0 bases from V and 4 from J, leaving 13 bases between them. This CDR3 contains 15 residues. Germline lookup yields CDR1 LNHDA and CDR2 SQIVND (reference sequence). The sequenced sample was naive CD8+ T cells from PBMCs. This TCR derives from a man aged 18 to 30 in good health. Some clones in this sample may be carry-over from other donors' samples. V usage is TRBV19 and J usage is TRBJ2-7; D call uncertain. Here the CDR3 DNA reads TGTGCCAGTAGTATAGATAGAGGTTCTGGATACGAGCAGTACTTC. Translation gives CASSIDRGSGYEQYF.